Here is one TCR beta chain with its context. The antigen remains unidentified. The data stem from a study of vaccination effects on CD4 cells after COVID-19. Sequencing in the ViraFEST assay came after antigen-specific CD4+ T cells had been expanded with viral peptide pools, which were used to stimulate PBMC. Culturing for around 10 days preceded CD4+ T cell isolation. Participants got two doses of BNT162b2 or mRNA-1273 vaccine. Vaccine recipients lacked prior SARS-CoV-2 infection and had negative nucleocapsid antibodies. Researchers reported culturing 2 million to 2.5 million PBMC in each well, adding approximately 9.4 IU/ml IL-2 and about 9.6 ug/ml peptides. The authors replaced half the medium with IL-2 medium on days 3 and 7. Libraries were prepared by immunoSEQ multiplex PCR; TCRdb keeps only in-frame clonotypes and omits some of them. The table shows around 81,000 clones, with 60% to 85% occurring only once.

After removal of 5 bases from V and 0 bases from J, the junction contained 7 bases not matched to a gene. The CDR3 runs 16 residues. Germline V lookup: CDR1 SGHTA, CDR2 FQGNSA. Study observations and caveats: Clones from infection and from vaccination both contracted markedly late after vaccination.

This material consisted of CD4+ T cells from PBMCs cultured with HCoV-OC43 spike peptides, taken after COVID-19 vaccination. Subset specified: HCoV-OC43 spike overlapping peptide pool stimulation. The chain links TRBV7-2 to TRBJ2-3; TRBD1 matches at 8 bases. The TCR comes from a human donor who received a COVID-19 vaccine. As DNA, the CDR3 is TGTGCCAGCAGCCCCGGACAGGGACGAAGCACAGATACGCAGTATTTT. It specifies CASSPGQGRSTDTQYF. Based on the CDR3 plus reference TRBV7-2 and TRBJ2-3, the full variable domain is GAGVSQSPSNKVTEKGKDVELRCDPISGHTALYWYRQSLGQGLEFLIYFQGNSAPDKSGLPSDRFSAERTGGSVSTLTIQRTQQEDSAVYLCASSPGQGRSTDTQYFGPGTRLTVL.